These 17 T cell receptor beta chains were all obtained from the same sample, sequenced in a study of cytomegalovirus exposure and HLA in healthy donors. With 60 Vbeta and 13 Jbeta primers, the PCR was carried out. Clones were sequenced by immunoSEQ multiplex PCR, and TCRdb holds only the in-frame ones, with some missing. Of around 140,000 clones listed, more than 75% are singletons. The specimen sequenced was PBMCs. These receptors were collected from a male donor in good health and CMV-seronegative.

This clone has more than one count but fewer than ten. CDR3 residues: CASSVEVGSGGHEQYF. CDR3 bases: TGTGCCAGCAGTGTGGAGGTTGGTAGCGGGGGACACGAGCAGTACTTC. The V call is TRBV6-1, the J call TRBJ2-7; the match to TRBD2 covers 9 bases. The V gene's germline CDR1 is MNHNS and CDR2 SASEGT. V lost 4 bases, J lost 5 bases, and 12 bases stayed unmatched. The CDR3 has 16 residues.

V gene TRBV12-5 combines with J gene TRBJ2-5; D is undetermined. The germline V gene has CDR1 LGHNT and CDR2 FRNRAP. Trimming cost V 3 bases and J 3 bases, with 2 bases left between them. CDR3 length: 11 amino acids. The CDR3 bases are TGTGCTAGTGGTTTTAAAGAGACCCAGTACTTC. It encodes CASGFKETQYF.

This clone was counted between two and nine times. This chain joins TRBV7-2 and TRBJ2-7, with D perhaps TRBD2 (5 bases). Germline lookup yields CDR1 SGHTA and CDR2 FQGNSA. The CDR3 totals 13 residues. V shed 4 bases and J shed 7 bases, with 14 bases lying between them. CDR3 DNA: TGTGCCAGCAGCTCGACCCCTTCGGGAGAGCAGTACTTC. This encodes CASSSTPSGEQYF. Full variable domain (missing parts from reference TRBV7-2 and TRBJ2-7): GAGVSQSPSNKVTEKGKDVELRCDPISGHTALYWYRQSLGQGLEFLIYFQGNSAPDKSGLPSDRFSAERTGGSVSTLTIQRTQQEDSAVYLCASSSTPSGEQYFGPGTRLTVT.

This chain connects TRBV19 to TRBJ1-6; a weak D match, TRBD1 (6 bases). The CDR3 totals 15 residues. From germline, CDR1 is LNHDA and CDR2 SQIVND (reference sequence). V dropped 2 bases and J dropped 8 bases, with 13 bases sitting between them. The CDR3 DNA follows: TGTGCCAGTAGTATACTGGGGGCAACGGATTCACCCCTCCACTTT. This translates into CASSILGATDSPLHF.

For the CDR3, the DNA is TGCGCCAGCAGCCTGGGACAGGGCTACACCGGGGAGCTGTTTTTT. This sequence encodes CASSLGQGYTGELFF. The gene calls are TRBV5-1 and TRBJ2-2; 9 bases are a match to TRBD1. The CDR3 length is 15 residues. The V gene's germline CDR1 is SGHRS and CDR2 YFSETQ. V lost 4 bases and J lost 3; bases outside the gene matches: 4.

This chain connects TRBV27 to TRBJ2-7, with D unclear. In germline, CDR1 is MNHEY, CDR2 SMNVEV (reference sequence). V shed 8 bases and J shed 3 bases, with 14 bases lying between them. The CDR3 length is 13 residues. The chain's CDR3 is CASSPGPNYEQYF. The CDR3 region has the DNA TGTGCCAGCTCCCCGGGTCCGAACTACGAGCAGTACTTC.

The chain combines TRBV2 with TRBJ2-7; D call uncertain. V lost 2 bases to trimming and J lost 12 bases, with 8 bases between them. Germline-derived CDR1 and CDR2 are SNHLY and FYNNEI. The length of the CDR3 is 10 residues. CDR3 sequence: CASSELAVYF. The CDR3 bases are TGTGCCAGCAGTGAATTGGCCGTGTACTTC.

In the case of this clone: One junction end disagrees with the germline gene, perhaps due to a read error. Other nucleotide sequences from this sample produce the same CDR3. The rearrangement uses TRBV7-9 and TRBJ2-2; TRBD1 aligns across 9 bases. The CDR3 is 17 amino acids. From germline, CDR1 is SEHNR and CDR2 FQNEAQ (reference sequence). The CDR3 spells CASSWRATGGSTGELFF. The CDR3 DNA reads as TGTGCTAGCAGCTGGCGGGCGACAGGGGGATCGACCGGGGAGCTGTTTTTT.

The chain has TRBV7-9 and TRBJ2-5; 8 bases are shared with TRBD2. This CDR3 region has 18 residues. Germline CDR1 reads SEHNR; CDR2 reads FQNEAQ (reference sequence). With V trimmed by 5 bases and J by 3 bases, 17 bases remained unmatched. CDR3 sequence: CASSHPDLRGAGKETQYF. For the CDR3, the DNA is TGTGCCAGCAGCCACCCGGACTTGCGGGGGGCGGGCAAAGAGACCCAGTACTTC. The whole variable domain, remainder taken from reference TRBV7-9 and TRBJ2-5, is DTGVSQNPRHKITKRGQNVTFRCDPISEHNRLYWYRQTLGQGPEFLTYFQNEAQLEKSRLLSDRFSAERPKGSFSTLEIQRTEQGDSAMYLCASSHPDLRGAGKETQYFGPGTRLLVL.

This clone was observed a single time. The chain joins TRBV5-5 to TRBJ2-5; 12 positions match TRBD2. J gave up 1 base and V 2 bases, and 6 bases lay outside the gene matches. CDR3 length: 17 residues. Per the germline V gene, CDR1 is SGHKS and CDR2 is YYEKEE (reference sequence). CDR3: CASSFGLAGGFQETQYF. The CDR3 DNA sequence: TGTGCCAGCAGCTTTGGCCTAGCGGGGGGGTTCCAAGAGACCCAGTACTTC.

The CDR3 nucleotides are TGTGCCAGCAGCGTAGATCAGGGGCGCCACTACGAGCAGTACTTC. Amino acids: CASSVDQGRHYEQYF. This chain connects TRBV9 to TRBJ2-7; TRBD1 might be the D (6 bases). The V gene lost 0 bases and the J gene lost 3 bases, with 13 bases spanning the gap. The CDR3 is 15 amino acids. Germline-derived CDR1 and CDR2 are SGDLS and YYNGEE.

In regard to this clone: One junction end disagrees with the germline gene, perhaps due to a read error. This rearrangement joins TRBV5-1 to TRBJ1-2, with TRBD1 matching 10 bases. Germline V gene lookup returns CDR1 SGHRS and CDR2 YFSETQ. The CDR3 loop spans 14 amino acids. Written as DNA, the CDR3 is TGCGCCAGCAGTTTGGGACAGGGGAAGGGTGGCTACACCTTC. Its translation: CASSLGQGKGGYTF.

V usage is TRBV6-5 and J usage is TRBJ1-2; the match to TRBD1 covers 8 bases. Germline V gives CDR1 MNHEY, CDR2 SVGAGI. The CDR3 is made up of 16 amino acids. V lost 0 bases and J lost 4; bases outside the gene matches: 7. The CDR3 reads CASSYSMTGVSYGYTF. The CDR3 nucleotides read TGTGCCAGCAGTTACTCGATGACAGGGGTATCCTATGGCTACACCTTC.

The chain carries TRBV2 and TRBJ1-5; D gene uncertain. The germline gives CDR1 SNHLY, CDR2 FYNNEI. This CDR3 has 11 amino acids. Trimming removed 6 bases at V and 7 bases at J, with 7 bases between. The CDR3 region is CASSLRQPQHF. CDR3 in DNA: TGTGCCAGCAGCCTCAGACAGCCCCAGCATTTT. Full variable domain (rest looked up from reference TRBV2 and TRBJ1-5): EPEVTQTPSHQVTQMGQEVILRCVPISNHLYFYWYRQILGQKVEFLVSFYNNEISEKSEIFDDQFSVERPDGSNFTLKIRSTKLEDSAMYFCASSLRQPQHFGDGTRLSIL.

The CDR3 sequence is CASSPRGLLVEKLFF. The CDR3 bases are TGTGCCAGCAGCCCCAGAGGGTTACTGGTCGAAAAACTGTTTTTT. The chain joins TRBV27 to TRBJ1-4, with D unresolved. Germline loops: CDR1 MNHEY, CDR2 SMNVEV (reference sequence). The CDR3 is 15 amino acids. V dropped 6 bases and J dropped 8 bases, with 19 bases sitting between them.

The chain carries TRBV19 and TRBJ2-6; 8 bases match TRBD2. The germline CDR1 and CDR2 sequences are LNHDA and SQIVND (reference sequence). The trim removed 1 base at V and 1 base at J, leaving 9 bases unmatched. The CDR3 loop spans 19 amino acids. CDR3 nucleotide sequence: TGTGCCAGTAGTATAGGATCTGGAGCGGGGGTGTCTGGGGCCAACGTCCTGACTTTC. Translation: CASSIGSGAGVSGANVLTF.

The rearrangement links TRBV7-9 to TRBJ2-7, with 8 bases fitting TRBD2. CDR1 is SEHNR and CDR2 is FQNEAQ in the germline V gene (reference sequence). The CDR3 is 16 residues long. The trim removed 5 bases at V and 1 base at J, leaving 10 bases unmatched. CDR3 in amino acids: CASSPKSSGWSYEQYF. DNA for the CDR3: TGTGCCAGCAGCCCCAAATCTAGCGGGTGGTCCTACGAGCAGTACTTC.